This T cell receptor (beta chain) stems from a study of blood T cells in healthy people across ages. Turning to the study itself: There was about one barcoded beta molecule captured by template switching per two T cells.

This clonotype occurred a few times. With a J-beta primer mix and a sample-barcoded 5' primer, a second PCR ran 7 to 11 cycles. The authors tagged each cDNA molecule using a template-switch adaptor with 12 random nucleotides. TCRdb fed the 5' RACE reads into MiXCR, producing one record per CDR3 protein. This table holds around 670,000 distinct CDR3 sequences, about 30% found once. Trimming removed 6 bases from V and 4 bases from J, with 10 bases in between. The CDR3 has 12 residues. In germline, CDR1 is DFQATT, CDR2 SNEGSKA (reference sequence). The chain links TRBV20-1 to TRBJ1-5; D is unclear. Sequencing was done on a sample of blood. The receptor was derived from a woman of 80 years or more in good health. For the CDR3, the DNA is TGCAGTGCCGTAGGCCTTAATCAGCCCCAGCATTTT. Amino acid sequence: CSAVGLNQPQHF.